Listed here are 9 T cell receptor beta chains from one sample, sequenced in a study of blood T cell repertoires in COVID-19. Sequencing used immunoSEQ multiplex PCR; TCRdb keeps in-frame clones, though not all of them. The sample includes approximately 62,000 clones, about nine tenths seen only once; the top ten take about 1.4%. Sequencing was done on a sample of peripheral blood. These receptors originate from a man between 60 and 75 years old with acute or convalescent COVID-19.

The chain's CDR3 is CASSMGGDREETQYF. The CDR3 nucleotides are TGTGCCAGTAGTATGGGGGGGGACAGGGAAGAGACCCAGTACTTC. The rearrangement uses TRBV19 and TRBJ2-5; 9 bases match TRBD1. There are 15 residues in the CDR3. The germline V gene encodes CDR1 LNHDA and CDR2 SQIVND (reference sequence). The trim removed 3 bases at V and 3 bases at J, leaving 5 bases unmatched.

This chain links TRBV2 with TRBJ1-4, with 9 bases fitting TRBD1. Germline CDR1 SNHLY, CDR2 FYNNEI. The CDR3 is 14 amino acids. The V segment lost 6 bases and the J segment 4 bases; nucleotides outside the gene matches: 3. The CDR3 spells CASSRQGDNEKLFF. The DNA for the CDR3 is TGTGCCAGCAGCCGACAGGGGGATAATGAAAAACTGTTTTTT.

V is TRBV6-1 and J is TRBJ2-7; 8 positions agree with TRBD1. CDR3 size: 19 residues. V lost 2 bases to trimming and J lost 4 bases; unmatched junction nucleotides: 19. CDR1 is MNHNS and CDR2 is SASEGT in the germline V gene. The CDR3 region has the DNA TGTGCCAGCAGTGAAAGGAACAGGGGGACATTATTACGAGATTACGAGCAGTACTTC. Its protein product is CASSERNRGTLLRDYEQYF.

The chain recombines TRBV7-9 with TRBJ1-2; D remains ambiguous. Per germline, CDR1 SEHNR and CDR2 FQNEAQ (reference sequence). CDR3 length: 13 residues. With 5 bases removed from V and 6 bases from J, the gap between germline ends came to 13 bases. CDR3 in amino acids: CASSRVEVDGYTF. As DNA, the CDR3 is TGTGCCAGCAGCCGCGTGGAGGTTGATGGCTACACCTTC.

The chain joins TRBV28 to TRBJ2-7, with 8 nucleotides matching TRBD2. Germline values: CDR1 MDHEN, CDR2 SYDVKM. The CDR3 has 14 amino acids. V lost 5 bases, J lost 6 bases, and 9 bases stayed unmatched. CDR3 loop: CASSVGLGRSEQYF. As DNA, the CDR3 is TGTGCCAGCAGTGTGGGACTAGGCCGTTCCGAGCAGTACTTC. The full variable domain, rest sourced from reference TRBV28 and TRBJ2-7, is DVKVTQSSRYLVKRTGEKVFLECVQDMDHENMFWYRQDPGLGLRLIYFSYDVKMKEKGDIPEGYSVSREKKERFSLILESASTNQTSMYLCASSVGLGRSEQYFGPGTRLTVT.

The chain carries TRBV9 and TRBJ1-1, with 8 bases that match TRBD1. Germline CDR1 is SGDLS and CDR2 is YYNGEE. The V gene end was trimmed by 4 bases and the J gene end by 1 base; junction bases not matched to a gene: 12. The CDR3 is 17 amino acids. CDR3 in amino acids: CASSTRLLTGENTEAFF. The CDR3 DNA reads TGTGCCAGCAGCACCCGACTTTTGACAGGGGAGAACACTGAAGCTTTCTTT.

The chain recombines TRBV29-1 with TRBJ2-3; possible D gene TRBD2, 6 bases. Per the germline V gene, CDR1 is SQVTM and CDR2 is ANQGSEA. The CDR3 length is 11 residues. The CDR3 coding sequence is TGCAGTCTGGAGGGCCCAGATACGCAGTATTTT. Translation: CSLEGPDTQYF.

The genes are TRBV7-2 and TRBJ2-7; 10 bases line up with TRBD2. CDR1 is SGHTA and CDR2 is FQGNSA in the germline V gene. This CDR3 is 18 amino acids long. V lost 5 bases to trimming and J lost 0 bases; unmatched junction nucleotides: 13. The CDR3 DNA follows: TGTGCCAGCAGCGTGGGAACTAGCGGGAACACAATCTCCTACGAGCAGTACTTC. Translation: CASSVGTSGNTISYEQYF. The whole variable domain, remainder taken from reference TRBV7-2 and TRBJ2-7, is GAGVSQSPSNKVTEKGKDVELRCDPISGHTALYWYRQSLGQGLEFLIYFQGNSAPDKSGLPSDRFSAERTGGSVSTLTIQRTQQEDSAVYLCASSVGTSGNTISYEQYFGPGTRLTVT.

The genes are TRBV3-1 (or the pseudogene TRBV3-2) and TRBJ2-1; the match to TRBD2 covers 9 bases. Looked up from germline, CDR1 is LGHDT and CDR2 is YNNKEL (reference sequence). The CDR3 has 17 amino acids. Trimming at V came to 5 bases and at J to 4 bases, leaving 12 bases not matched to a gene. The DNA of the CDR3 is TGTGCCAGCAGCGCCTTAGGGAGACTAGCGGCGTACAATGAGCAGTTCTTC. Protein: CASSALGRLAAYNEQFF.